What follows are 24 T cell receptor beta chains derived from one specimen sequenced in a study of response to subunit inactivated influenza vaccine. MiXCR, run by TCRdb on the RT-PCR reads, gives a single entry per CDR3 protein. There are around 300,000 distinct CDR3 sequences in the sample; roughly 20% occur only once, and 10% lies in the top ten. This sample comprised PBMCs from blood, obtained about 20 months after vaccination. Receptors originate from a man between 50 and 69 years old who received an inactivated influenza vaccine.

The chain joins TRBV20-1 to TRBJ2-1; TRBD2 matches at 14 bases. Germline V CDR1 and CDR2: DFQATT, SNEGSKA (reference sequence). The CDR3 sequence is 16 residues long. The junction had 11 bases not matched to a gene; V was cut back by 5 bases and J by 8 bases. The CDR3 sequence: CSAGGLAGVNRDEQFF. In DNA form, the CDR3 reads TGCAGTGCTGGGGGACTAGCGGGAGTGAATAGAGATGAGCAGTTCTTC.

The chain links TRBV11-1 to TRBJ2-3; TRBD1 might be the D (5 bases). Trimming shortened V by 5 bases and J by 4 bases, and 16 bases separated the two germline ends. Germline CDR1 reads SGHAT; CDR2 reads FQDESV (reference sequence). The CDR3 runs to 15 residues. The CDR3 loop reads CASSPLAGNSDTQYF. The CDR3 DNA reads TGTGCCAGCAGCCCATTGGCAGGGAATTCAGATACGCAGTATTTT.

The chain recombines TRBV27 with TRBJ1-2; 10 nucleotides match TRBD1. V shed 6 bases and J 8 bases; nucleotides not matched to a gene: 6. The CDR3 totals 13 residues. The germline V gene encodes CDR1 MNHEY and CDR2 SMNVEV (reference sequence). CDR3 amino acids: CASRWTGGYGYTF. Here the CDR3 DNA reads TGTGCCAGCAGATGGACAGGGGGATACGGCTACACCTTC.

V is TRBV7-2 and J is TRBJ2-7; no clear D gene. Trimming removed 1 base at V and 4 bases at J, with 8 bases between. This CDR3 comprises 13 residues. Per germline, CDR1 SGHTA and CDR2 FQGNSA. This CDR3 is CASSLEAAYEQYF. DNA of the CDR3: TGTGCCAGCAGCTTAGAGGCAGCATACGAGCAGTACTTC.

The chain joins TRBV29-1 to TRBJ2-3; TRBD2 agrees at 7 bases. This CDR3 contains 15 residues. Looked up from germline, CDR1 is SQVTM and CDR2 is ANQGSEA. Trimming took 7 bases from V and 3 from J; bases not matched to a gene: 13. The CDR3 is CSGGGSPGGTDTQYF. CDR3 nucleotides: TGCAGCGGAGGAGGGTCTCCGGGAGGTACAGATACGCAGTATTTT.

The genes are TRBV10-1 and TRBJ2-1; D is undetermined. V was trimmed by 2 bases and J by 5 bases, leaving 7 bases between them. The germline CDR1 and CDR2 sequences are WNHNN and SYGVQD (reference sequence). The CDR3 is 13 amino acids. CDR3 loop: CASSENTHNEQFF. In DNA form, the CDR3 reads TGCGCCAGCAGTGAGAACACTCACAATGAGCAGTTCTTC.

This clonotype occurred a few times. The chain carries TRBV6-2 or TRBV6-3 and TRBJ1-5; D call uncertain. Trimming pared 6 bases from V and 7 bases from J, leaving 7 bases between. Germline V CDR1 and CDR2: MNHEY, SVGEGT. This CDR3 comprises 11 residues. In DNA, the CDR3 is TGTGCCAGCAGCCATGGCCAGCCCCAGCATTTT. Translation: CASSHGQPQHF.

The V and J genes are TRBV7-9 and TRBJ2-1, with 8 nucleotides matching TRBD2. The V gene end was trimmed by 5 bases and the J gene end by 9 bases; junction bases not matched to a gene: 12. The CDR3 loop spans 15 amino acids. Per the germline V gene, CDR1 is SEHNR and CDR2 is FQNEAQ (reference sequence). CDR3 sequence: CASSLVGLAGGEQFF. In nucleotides, the CDR3 is TGTGCCAGCAGCCTTGTTGGACTAGCCGGGGGTGAGCAGTTCTTC.

This clonotype has more than one count but fewer than ten. This sequence joins TRBV25-1 and TRBJ2-3; no clear D gene. The CDR3 has 13 amino acids. The ends were cut back, 4 bases at V and 1 base at J, with 6 bases in the middle. Germline V CDR1 and CDR2: MGHDK, SYGVNS. The CDR3: CASSVTGTDTQYF. CDR3 bases: TGTGCCAGCAGTGTTACAGGCACAGATACGCAGTATTTT.

The chain has TRBV5-4 and TRBJ2-2, with 7 bases aligning to TRBD2. This CDR3 has 16 amino acids. Germline V CDR1 and CDR2: SGHNT, YYREEE (reference sequence). The ends lost 2 bases at V and 1 base at J; junction bases unmatched: 5. CDR3 DNA sequence: TGTGCCAGCAGCTTTCAAGGCGGGAGGAACACCGGGGAGCTGTTTTTT. Translated: CASSFQGGRNTGELFF.

This rearrangement joins TRBV20-1 to TRBJ1-6; D ambiguous. This CDR3 has 16 residues. Trimming took 0 bases from V and 6 from J, leaving 15 bases between them. CDR1 DFQATT and CDR2 SNEGSKA come from the germline V gene (reference sequence). The CDR3 DNA is TGCAGTGCTAGAGATCCGGCCGGTTTTGGTAATTCACCCCTCCACTTT. The encoded protein is CSARDPAGFGNSPLHF.

This clonotype showed up just a few times. This chain connects TRBV28 to TRBJ1-1; unclear D gene. The CDR3 runs 13 residues. Germline values: CDR1 MDHEN, CDR2 SYDVKM. V lost 4 bases, J lost 10 bases, and 16 bases lay in between. CDR3 in amino acids: CASSSTVRLAAFF. The CDR3 nucleotides are TGTGCCAGCAGTTCAACCGTGCGGTTAGCAGCTTTCTTT. Full variable domain (missing parts from reference TRBV28 and TRBJ1-1): DVKVTQSSRYLVKRTGEKVFLECVQDMDHENMFWYRQDPGLGLRLIYFSYDVKMKEKGDIPEGYSVSREKKERFSLILESASTNQTSMYLCASSSTVRLAAFFGQGTRLTVV.

The chain links TRBV2 to TRBJ2-2; D is perhaps TRBD2 (7 bases). CDR1 and CDR2 (germline): SNHLY, FYNNEI. V lost 7 bases, J lost 3 bases, and 18 bases lay in between. This CDR3 is 16 amino acids long. CDR3 amino acids: CASNQLGGGDTGELFF. The CDR3 bases are TGTGCCAGCAACCAGTTGGGGGGGGGCGACACCGGGGAGCTGTTTTTT.

The rearrangement uses TRBV2 and TRBJ2-1; 12 bases line up with TRBD2. The CDR3 is 16 amino acids. Trimming removed 4 bases from V and 8 bases from J; junction bases left unmatched: 9. Germline V gene sequence: CDR1 SNHLY, CDR2 FYNNEI. The CDR3 nucleotides read TGTGCCAGCAGTGCCCCGCTAGCGGGGGGGCCTTATGAGCAGTTCTTC. It translates to CASSAPLAGGPYEQFF.

V and J are TRBV2 and TRBJ2-1, with D possibly being TRBD2 (5 bases). From germline, CDR1 is SNHLY and CDR2 FYNNEI. V shed 3 bases and J shed 3 bases, with 18 bases lying between them. CDR3 length: 17 residues. The CDR3 sequence is CASSDVGAVRDYNEQFF. Written as DNA, the CDR3 is TGTGCCAGCAGTGATGTGGGCGCCGTACGGGACTACAATGAGCAGTTCTTC.

This clonotype was seen a few times. The chain couples TRBV4-2 to TRBJ2-5; D may be TRBD2 (6 bases). Germline CDR1 is LGHNA and CDR2 is YNFKEQ. V lost 0 bases to trimming and J lost 2 bases, with 10 bases between them. This CDR3 spans 15 amino acids. The CDR3 nucleotides read TGTGCCAGCAGCCAAGACAGGGAGGTTCAAGAGACCCAGTACTTC. Amino acid sequence: CASSQDREVQETQYF.

This clonotype occurred many times. The rearrangement joins TRBV20-1 to TRBJ1-6; no reliable D call. The CDR3 is 13 amino acids. The V end was cut by 0 bases, the J end by 7 bases, with 7 bases between. Germline V gene sequence: CDR1 DFQATT, CDR2 SNEGSKA (reference sequence). DNA of the CDR3: TGCAGTGCTAGAGATTTTCCAAATTCACCCCTCCACTTT. It translates to CSARDFPNSPLHF.

This chain uses TRBV5-1 with TRBJ2-1; no firm D call. V lost 1 base and J 8 bases, leaving 13 bases between the germline ends. CDR1 is SGHRS, CDR2 YFSETQ, per germline. The CDR3 has 14 amino acids. CDR3 nucleotides: TGCGCCAGCAGCTTGTCTTCCTTCGGATATGAGCAGTTCTTC. It codes for CASSLSSFGYEQFF.

CDR3 coding DNA: TGTGCCAGCTCCCCCGGGACATCCTACGAGCAGTACTTC. Residues: CASSPGTSYEQYF. This sequence joins TRBV18 and TRBJ2-7; tentatively, D is TRBD1 (6 bases). V was cut by 6 bases and J by 1 base, with 10 bases left in between. This CDR3 contains 13 residues. From germline, CDR1 is KGHSH and CDR2 LQKENI.

This clonotype was counted between two and nine times. V gene TRBV7-6 combines with J gene TRBJ2-2; maybe TRBD1 (6 bases). This CDR3 comprises 16 residues. V dropped 5 bases and J dropped 5 bases, with 18 bases sitting between them. Germline V lookup: CDR1 SGHVS, CDR2 FNYEAQ. The CDR3 DNA sequence: TGTGCCAGCAGCCTCTCGGGACAAACTAATACCGGGGAGCTGTTTTTT. It specifies CASSLSGQTNTGELFF.

CDR3 in DNA: TGTGCCAGTAGTATGAGGACAGGGAGGTCAAGCAATCAGCCCCAGCATTTT. The encoded protein is CASSMRTGRSSNQPQHF. The chain combines TRBV19 with TRBJ1-5, with 8 bases identical to TRBD1. The germline V gene encodes CDR1 LNHDA and CDR2 SQIVND (reference sequence). The CDR3 is 17 residues long. Losses at the gene ends were 3 bases for V and 1 base for J; bases not matched to a gene: 8.

V and J are TRBV7-6 and TRBJ2-2; TRBD1 is a possible D gene (5 bases). The germline V gene encodes CDR1 SGHVS and CDR2 FNYEAQ. Between the trimmed V and J ends, which lost 2 bases and 5 bases, there was a span of 9 bases. The CDR3 is 14 amino acids. CDR3 coding DNA: TGTGCCAGCAGCTTATGGGGCCTAACCGGGGAGCTGTTTTTT. Its translation: CASSLWGLTGELFF.

The table lists this clonotype with many counts. J is TRBJ1-2 and V is TRBV29-1; D possibly corresponds to TRBD1 (6 bases). Germline V gives CDR1 SQVTM, CDR2 ANQGSEA. The germline V and J ends were trimmed by 0 bases and 8 bases, with 16 bases remaining between them. The CDR3 consists of 14 residues. CDR3: CSVEDQTGPGGYTF. The CDR3 region has the DNA TGCAGCGTTGAAGATCAAACAGGGCCGGGAGGCTACACCTTC.

The J gene is TRBJ2-5, the V gene TRBV5-1; D unclear. The CDR3 is made up of 15 amino acids. Trimming shortened V by 0 bases and J by 5 bases, and 14 bases separated the two germline ends. Germline CDR1 SGHRS, CDR2 YFSETQ. The CDR3 coding sequence is TGCGCCAGCAGCTTGGAGCCTTATCCTTACGAGACCCAGTACTTC. It yields the protein CASSLEPYPYETQYF.